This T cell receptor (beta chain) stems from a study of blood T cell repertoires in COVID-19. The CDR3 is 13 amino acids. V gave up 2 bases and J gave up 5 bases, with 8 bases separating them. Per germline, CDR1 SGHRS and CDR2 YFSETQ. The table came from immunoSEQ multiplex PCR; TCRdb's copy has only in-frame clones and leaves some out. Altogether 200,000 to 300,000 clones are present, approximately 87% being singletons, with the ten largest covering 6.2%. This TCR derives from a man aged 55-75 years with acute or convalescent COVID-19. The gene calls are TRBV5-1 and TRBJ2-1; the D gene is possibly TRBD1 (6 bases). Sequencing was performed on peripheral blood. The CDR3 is CASSFTGNNEQFF. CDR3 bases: TGCGCCAGCAGCTTCACAGGGAACAATGAGCAGTTCTTC. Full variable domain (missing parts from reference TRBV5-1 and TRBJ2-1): KAGVTQTPRYLIKTRGQQVTLSCSPISGHRSVSWYQQTPGQGLQFLFEYFSETQRNKGNFPGRFSGRQFSNSRSEMNVSTLELGDSALYLCASSFTGNNEQFFGPGTRLTVL.